This T cell receptor (beta chain) appears in the sequencing data of a study of blood T cells in healthy people across ages. This clonotype was recorded many times. A sample-barcoded 5' primer and a J-beta primer mix were used in a second PCR of roughly 6 to 11 cycles. TCRdb itself ran the 5' RACE reads through MiXCR, one entry per CDR3 protein. The sample contains 730,000 or so distinct CDR3 sequences, 40% to 50% of which appear only once. Per germline, CDR1 KGHSH and CDR2 LQKENI. The V end was cut by 1 base, the J end by 7 bases, with 14 bases between. CDR3 length equals 14 residues. Sequenced material: blood. The clonotype was recovered from a man aged 80 or over in good health. The chain links TRBV18 to TRBJ2-7; D gene unclear. The CDR3 reads CASSPLLQAEEQYF. CDR3 nucleotide sequence: TGTGCCAGCTCACCACTGCTCCAGGCCGAGGAGCAGTACTTC.